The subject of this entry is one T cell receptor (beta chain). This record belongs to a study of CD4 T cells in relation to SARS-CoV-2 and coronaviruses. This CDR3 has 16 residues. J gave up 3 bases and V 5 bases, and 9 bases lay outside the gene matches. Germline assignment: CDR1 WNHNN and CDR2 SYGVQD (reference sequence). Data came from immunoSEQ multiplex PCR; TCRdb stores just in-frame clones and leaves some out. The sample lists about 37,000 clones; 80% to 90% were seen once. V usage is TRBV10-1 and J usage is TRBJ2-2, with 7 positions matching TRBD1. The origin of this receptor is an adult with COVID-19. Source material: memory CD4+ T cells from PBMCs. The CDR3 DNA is TGCGCCAGCAGTCCCAGACAGGGCGATGACACCGGGGAGCTGTTTTTT. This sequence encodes CASSPRQGDDTGELFF.